The rows below give T cell receptor beta chains drawn from one sample of a study of blood T cell repertoires in COVID-19. Some clones are missing from TCRdb's copy, which holds only in-frame ones; the method was immunoSEQ multiplex PCR. The table shows some 68,000 clones, with 70% to 90% occurring only once. The sequenced sample consisted of peripheral blood. Source of these receptors: a woman aged 45-60 years with COVID-19, enrolled during active disease. CDR3s include the opening cysteine and the closing phenylalanine or tryptophan. The D gene is left open where the match is weak. Clone size, where shown, is once, few, many, or a class for clones that have expanded.

>TRBV3-1/TRBV3-2|.|.|15|TRBJ1-6
TGTGCCAGCAGTACCTCGAGGAGGGACTGGTTTCCCCTCCACTTT
CASSTSRRDWFPLHF
>TRBV2|.|TRBD1|15|TRBJ1-6
TGTGCCAGCAGCATACAGGGGAGCTATAATTCACCCCTCCACTTT
CASSIQGSYNSPLHF
>TRBV4-3|.|.|15|TRBJ2-7
TGCGCCAGCAGCCAATCCAATATCGGCTCCTACGAGCAGTACTTC
CASSQSNIGSYEQYF
>TRBV28|.|.|14|TRBJ2-2
TGTGCCAGCAGTCCGTTACCAGGGGCCGGGGAGCTGTTTTTT
CASSPLPGAGELFF
>TRBV27|.|TRBD2|16|TRBJ2-2
TGTGCCAGCAGTTGGCGGACTAGCGGGGGGCCCGGGGAGCTGTTTTTT
CASSWRTSGGPGELFF
>TRBV15|.|TRBD1|16|TRBJ2-2
TGTGCCACCAGCGGCTGGGACAGGGGGCTCACCGGGGAGCTGTTTTTT
CATSGWDRGLTGELFF
>TRBV2|.|TRBD2|16|TRBJ2-1
TGTGCCAGCAGCGTGACTAGCGGGAGGGCTTACAATGAGCAGTTCTTC
CASSVTSGRAYNEQFF
>TRBV7-8|.|TRBD1|16|TRBJ1-2
TGTGCCAGCAGCTCACAAAGGGGACAGGGGAGCTATGGCTACACCTTC
CASSSQRGQGSYGYTF
>TRBV20-1|.|TRBD2|14|TRBJ2-1
TGCAGTGCTAGTTTACTAGCGGAGCTGAGTGAGCAGTTCTTC
CSASLLAELSEQFF
>TRBV5-4|.|TRBD2|15|TRBJ2-7
TGTGCCAGCAGCCTAGAGCGGGGGGCTAGGTCTGAGCAGTACTTC
CASSLERGARSEQYF
>TRBV10-3|few|TRBD1|16|TRBJ2-3
TGTGCCATCAGTGAGCCCGGACAGGGGGCTCGAGATACGCAGTATTTT
CAISEPGQGARDTQYF
>TRBV7-8|.|TRBD1|17|TRBJ1-4
TGTGCCAGCAGGACAGGGGCCCCCCCTGCAACTAATGAAAAACTGTTTTTT
CASRTGAPPATNEKLFF
>TRBV19|.|.|14|TRBJ2-7
TGTGCCAGTAGTCCGGCGCGGGATTTAGGCGAGCAGTACTTC
CASSPARDLGEQYF
>TRBV5-1|once|TRBD1|16|TRBJ2-3
TGCGCCAGCAGCTTGGATCCAGGACAGGGCGCAGATACGCAGTATTTT
CASSLDPGQGADTQYF
>TRBV5-6|.|TRBD1|15|TRBJ2-1
TGTGCCAGCAGCGCTGGACAGGGGACCTACAATGAGCAGTTCTTC
CASSAGQGTYNEQFF
>TRBV5-1|.|.|13|TRBJ1-1
TGCGCCAGCAGCTTGGGGCCCACAGGTGAAGCTTTCTTT
CASSLGPTGEAFF
>TRBV29-1|.|.|13|TRBJ1-3
TGCAGCGTTGAGGATCCAGGAGGAAACACCATATATTTT
CSVEDPGGNTIYF
>TRBV6-5|.|.|14|TRBJ2-3
TGTGCCAGCAGTCTGAGGACAAGCACAGATACGCAGTATTTT
CASSLRTSTDTQYF
>TRBV5-1|.|TRBD2|13|TRBJ2-5
TGCGCCAGCAGCTTGTGGGGGGGAGAGACCCAGTACTTC
CASSLWGGETQYF
>TRBV28|.|TRBD1|15|TRBJ1-5
TGTGCCAGCAGGACCTCACAGGGGCTCAATCAGCCCCAGCATTTT
CASRTSQGLNQPQHF
>TRBV2|.|.|14|TRBJ2-1
TGTGCCAGCAGTGAGATTTACGGCGGCAATGAGCAGTTCTTC
CASSEIYGGNEQFF
>TRBV9|.|TRBD1|17|TRBJ1-5
TGTGCCAGCACCGCTGGGGACAGGGCTTGGGGCAATCAGCCCCAGCATTTT
CASTAGDRAWGNQPQHF
>TRBV6-2/TRBV6-3|.|TRBD1|15|TRBJ2-2
TGTGCCAGCAGTCAGTTTAAGGGGGCGGCCGGGGAGCTGTTTTTT
CASSQFKGAAGELFF
>TRBV5-4|.|.|15|TRBJ2-5
TGTGCCAGCAGGATCTGGAGCCGGGAGCGGAAGACCCAGTACTTC
CASRIWSRERKTQYF
>TRBV18|.|TRBD2|17|TRBJ2-7
TGTGCCAGCTCCCCTCTCATCCTAACTAGCGGGAATTATGGGCAGTACTTC
CASSPLILTSGNYGQYF
>TRBV7-3|.|.|13|TRBJ2-5
TGTGCCAGCAGCTTAGCGCGCGGGGAGACCCAGTACTTC
CASSLARGETQYF
>TRBV28|.|TRBD1|16|TRBJ2-1
TGTGCCAGCAGCCCTTCCGGGACAGCGGCCCAGAGTGAGCAGTTCTTC
CASSPSGTAAQSEQFF
>TRBV28|.|.|14|TRBJ1-1
TGTGCCAGCAGCCGCCCCACAGGACTAACTGAAGCTTTCTTT
CASSRPTGLTEAFF
>TRBV5-1|.|.|15|TRBJ1-1
TGCGCCAGCAGCCTGCCCGGGGGGCAAGGGGATGAAGCTTTCTTT
CASSLPGGQGDEAFF
>TRBV6-2/TRBV6-3|.|.|13|TRBJ2-1
TGTGCCAGCAGATACCCGGGACTGAATGAGCAGTTCTTC
CASRYPGLNEQFF
>TRBV30|.|.|12|TRBJ1-2
TGTGCCTGGATCGGAGCTAACTATGGCTACACCTTC
CAWIGANYGYTF
>TRBV27|.|.|10|TRBJ2-1
TGTGCCACCGAGCGGGATGAGCAGTTCTTC
CATERDEQFF
>TRBV19|.|.|15|TRBJ2-3
TGTGCCAGTAGTCATAGGGGTGGACCGGCAGATACGCAGTATTTT
CASSHRGGPADTQYF
>TRBV14|.|.|13|TRBJ1-5
TGTGCCTCCAGCCGGGGGCTCGATCAGCCCCAGCATTTT
CASSRGLDQPQHF
>TRBV7-3|.|TRBD2|15|TRBJ2-5
TGTGCCAGCAGCTCCCTTAGCGGGAGAGGGGAGACCCAGTACTTC
CASSSLSGRGETQYF
>TRBV6-5|.|TRBD2|13|TRBJ2-7
TGTGCCAGCAGCCAAAGACTAGCGGGATCGCAGTACTTC
CASSQRLAGSQYF
>TRBV5-4|.|.|12|TRBJ2-1
TGTGCCAGCACGATCCCCGGGAATGAGCAGTTCTTC
CASTIPGNEQFF
>TRBV12-3/TRBV12-4|.|.|13|TRBJ1-2
TGTGCCAGCAGCTCCTGGGGCAGGGCTGGCTACACCTTC
CASSSWGRAGYTF
>TRBV5-1|.|.|14|TRBJ2-1
TGCGCCAGCAGCTTGGGTGGAACCTACAATGAGCGGTTCTTC
CASSLGGTYNERFF
>TRBV7-6|.|.|15|TRBJ2-3
TGTGCCAGCACCCCTTCTGACTGGCTGGGAGATACGCAGTATTTT
CASTPSDWLGDTQYF
>TRBV5-5|.|.|16|TRBJ1-3
TGTGCCAGCAGCTTGGCCGGGGACTACTCTGGAAACACCATATATTTT
CASSLAGDYSGNTIYF
>TRBV24-1|once|TRBD2|14|TRBJ2-5
TGTGCCACCAGTGATGCTAGCGGGACAGAGACCCAGTACTTC
CATSDASGTETQYF
>TRBV29-1|.|.|12|TRBJ2-1
TGCAGCATACGGAGGTCCTACAATGAGCAGTTCTTC
CSIRRSYNEQFF
>TRBV28|.|TRBD2|15|TRBJ2-1
TGTGCCAGCAGCCCCGCGGGACTAGCCCCGGGAGAGCAGTTCTTC
CASSPAGLAPGEQFF
>TRBV5-1|few|.|13|TRBJ2-2
TGCGCCAGCAGCTTGGTATCCACCGGGGAGCTGTTTTTT
CASSLVSTGELFF
>TRBV18|once|.|14|TRBJ2-3
TGTGCCAGCTCAGCCTCGGGAGAAACAGATACGCAGTATTTT
CASSASGETDTQYF
>TRBV6-5|few|TRBD1|15|TRBJ1-2
TGTGCCAGCAGTCGGACAGGGCAGAGTAACTATGGCTACACCTTC
CASSRTGQSNYGYTF